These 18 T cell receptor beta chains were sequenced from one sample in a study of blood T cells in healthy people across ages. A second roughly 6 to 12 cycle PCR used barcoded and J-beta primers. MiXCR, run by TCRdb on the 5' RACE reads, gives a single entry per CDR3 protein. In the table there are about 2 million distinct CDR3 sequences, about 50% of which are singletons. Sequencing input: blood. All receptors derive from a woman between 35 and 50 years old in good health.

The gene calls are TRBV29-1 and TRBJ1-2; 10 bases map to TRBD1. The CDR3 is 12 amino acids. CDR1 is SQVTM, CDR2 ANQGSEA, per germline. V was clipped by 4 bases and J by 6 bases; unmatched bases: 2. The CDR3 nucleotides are TGCAGCGTTGCGGACAGGGGGAATGGCTACACCTTC. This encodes CSVADRGNGYTF.

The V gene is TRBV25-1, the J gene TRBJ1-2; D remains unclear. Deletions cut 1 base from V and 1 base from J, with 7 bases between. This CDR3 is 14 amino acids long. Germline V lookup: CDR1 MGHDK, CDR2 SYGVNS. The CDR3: CASSELAGNYGYTF. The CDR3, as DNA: TGTGCCAGCAGTGAATTGGCCGGTAACTATGGCTACACCTTC.

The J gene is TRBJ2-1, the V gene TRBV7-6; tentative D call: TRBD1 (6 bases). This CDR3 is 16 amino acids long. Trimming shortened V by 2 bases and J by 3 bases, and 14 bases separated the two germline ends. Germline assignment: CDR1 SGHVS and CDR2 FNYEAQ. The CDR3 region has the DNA TGTGCCAGCAGCTTACTAGTGACAGGAAGCTACAATGAGCAGTTCTTC. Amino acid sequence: CASSLLVTGSYNEQFF.

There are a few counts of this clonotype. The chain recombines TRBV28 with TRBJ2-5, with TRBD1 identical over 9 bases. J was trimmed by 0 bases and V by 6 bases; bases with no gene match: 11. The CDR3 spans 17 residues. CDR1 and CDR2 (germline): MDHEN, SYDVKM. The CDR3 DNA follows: TGTGCCAGCAGAGTGGCGGGACAGGGATTGTACCAAGAGACCCAGTACTTC. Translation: CASRVAGQGLYQETQYF. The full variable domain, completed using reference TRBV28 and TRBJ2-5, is DVKVTQSSRYLVKRTGEKVFLECVQDMDHENMFWYRQDPGLGLRLIYFSYDVKMKEKGDIPEGYSVSREKKERFSLILESASTNQTSMYLCASRVAGQGLYQETQYFGPGTRLLVL.

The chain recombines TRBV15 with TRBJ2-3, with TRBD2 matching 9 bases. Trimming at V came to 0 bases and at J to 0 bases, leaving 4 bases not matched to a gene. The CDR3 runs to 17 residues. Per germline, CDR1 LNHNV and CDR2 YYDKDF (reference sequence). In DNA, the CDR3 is TGTGCCACCAGCAGAGATGTGCTAGCGGGGAGCACAGATACGCAGTATTTT. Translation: CATSRDVLAGSTDTQYF. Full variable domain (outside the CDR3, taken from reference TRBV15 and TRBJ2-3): DAMVIQNPRYQVTQFGKPVTLSCSQTLNHNVMYWYQQKSSQAPKLLFHYYDKDFNNEADTPDNFQSRRPNTSFCFLDIRSPGLGDTAMYLCATSRDVLAGSTDTQYFGPGTRLTVL.

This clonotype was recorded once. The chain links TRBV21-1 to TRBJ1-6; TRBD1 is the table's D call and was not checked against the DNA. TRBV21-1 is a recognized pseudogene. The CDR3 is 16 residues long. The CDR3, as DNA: TGTGCCGGCCCCCACAAGGAGGGGGGGACGGGTTCACCCCTCCACTTT. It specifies CAGPHKEGGTGSPLHF.

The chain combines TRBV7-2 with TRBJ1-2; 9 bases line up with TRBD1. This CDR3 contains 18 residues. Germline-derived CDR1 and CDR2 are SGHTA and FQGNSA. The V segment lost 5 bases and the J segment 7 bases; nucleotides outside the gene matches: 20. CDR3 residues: CASSRSISGQGILGGYTF. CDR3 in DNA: TGTGCCAGCAGCCGATCAATTTCGGGACAGGGCATATTGGGTGGCTACACCTTC. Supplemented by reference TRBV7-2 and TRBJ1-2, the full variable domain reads GAGVSQSPSNKVTEKGKDVELRCDPISGHTALYWYRQSLGQGLEFLIYFQGNSAPDKSGLPSDRFSAERTGGSVSTLTIQRTQQEDSAVYLCASSRSISGQGILGGYTFGSGTRLTVV.

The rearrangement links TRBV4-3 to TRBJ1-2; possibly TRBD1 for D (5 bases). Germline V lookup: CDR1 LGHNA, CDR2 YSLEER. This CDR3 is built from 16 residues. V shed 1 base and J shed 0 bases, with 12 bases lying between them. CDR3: CASSQASGATNYGYTF. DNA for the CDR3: TGCGCCAGCAGCCAAGCGTCCGGGGCAACTAACTATGGCTACACCTTC.

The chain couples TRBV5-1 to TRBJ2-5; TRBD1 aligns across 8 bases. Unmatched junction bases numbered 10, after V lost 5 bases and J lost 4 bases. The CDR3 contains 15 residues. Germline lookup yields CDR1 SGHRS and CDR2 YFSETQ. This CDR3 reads CASRPQGAGRETQYF. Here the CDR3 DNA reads TGCGCCAGCAGACCTCAGGGGGCGGGACGAGAGACCCAGTACTTC.

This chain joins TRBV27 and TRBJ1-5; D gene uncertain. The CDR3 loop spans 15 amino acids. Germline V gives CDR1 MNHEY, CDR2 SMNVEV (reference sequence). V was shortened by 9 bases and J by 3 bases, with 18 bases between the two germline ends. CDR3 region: CASRGSGSNNQPQHF. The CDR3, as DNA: TGTGCCAGTCGTGGGTCAGGCAGCAACAATCAGCCCCAGCATTTT.

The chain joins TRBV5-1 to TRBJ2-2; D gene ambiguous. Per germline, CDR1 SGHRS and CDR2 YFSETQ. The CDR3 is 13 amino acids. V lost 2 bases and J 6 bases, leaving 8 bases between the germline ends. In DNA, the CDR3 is TGCGCCAGCAGCTTAACTGACGCCGGGGAGCTGTTTTTT. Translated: CASSLTDAGELFF.

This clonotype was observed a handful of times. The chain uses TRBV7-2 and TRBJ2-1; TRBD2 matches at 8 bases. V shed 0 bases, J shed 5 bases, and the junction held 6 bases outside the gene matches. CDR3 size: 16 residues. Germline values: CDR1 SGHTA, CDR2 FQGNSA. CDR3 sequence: CASSLARRGVNNEQFF. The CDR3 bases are TGTGCCAGCAGCTTAGCGCGGCGGGGGGTGAACAATGAGCAGTTCTTC.

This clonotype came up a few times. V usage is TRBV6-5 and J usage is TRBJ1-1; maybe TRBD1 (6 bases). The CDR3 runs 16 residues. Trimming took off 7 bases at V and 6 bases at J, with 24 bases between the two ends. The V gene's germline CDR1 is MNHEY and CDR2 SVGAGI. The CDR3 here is CASKYSPGAVFAEAFF. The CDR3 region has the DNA TGTGCCAGCAAGTACTCGCCAGGGGCGGTGTTCGCTGAAGCTTTCTTT.

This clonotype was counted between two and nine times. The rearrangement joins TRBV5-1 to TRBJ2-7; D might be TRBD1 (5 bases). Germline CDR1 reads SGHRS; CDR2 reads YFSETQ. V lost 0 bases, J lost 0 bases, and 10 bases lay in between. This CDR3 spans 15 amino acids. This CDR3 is CASSLVSGSSYEQYF. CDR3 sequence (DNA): TGCGCCAGCAGCTTGGTCTCAGGGTCCTCCTACGAGCAGTACTTC.

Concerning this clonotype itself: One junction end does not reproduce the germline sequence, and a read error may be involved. The CDR3 DNA sequence: TGTGCCAGCAGTTCCTCCCACGTTTCCTACAGTGAGCAGTTCTTC. Translating gives CASSSSHVSYSEQFF. This chain connects TRBV27 to TRBJ2-1; D is ambiguous. CDR1 is MNHEY and CDR2 is SMNVEV in the germline V gene (reference sequence). There are 15 residues in the CDR3.

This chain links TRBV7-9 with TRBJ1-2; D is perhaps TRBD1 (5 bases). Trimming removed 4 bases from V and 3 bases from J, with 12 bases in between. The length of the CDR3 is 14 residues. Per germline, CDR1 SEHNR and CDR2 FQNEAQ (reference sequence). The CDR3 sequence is CASSSVGTDYGYTF. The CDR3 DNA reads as TGTGCCAGCAGCTCAGTGGGGACGGACTATGGCTACACCTTC.

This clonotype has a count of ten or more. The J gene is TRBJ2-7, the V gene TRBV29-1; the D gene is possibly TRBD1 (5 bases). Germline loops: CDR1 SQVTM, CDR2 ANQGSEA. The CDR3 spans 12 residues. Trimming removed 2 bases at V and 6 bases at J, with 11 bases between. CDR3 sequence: CSVETGFREQYF. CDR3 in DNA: TGCAGCGTTGAAACAGGTTTTCGCGAGCAGTACTTC.

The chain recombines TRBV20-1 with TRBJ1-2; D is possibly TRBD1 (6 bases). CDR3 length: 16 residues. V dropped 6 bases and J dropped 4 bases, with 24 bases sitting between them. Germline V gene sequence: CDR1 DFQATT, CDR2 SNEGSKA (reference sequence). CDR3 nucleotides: TGCAGTGCGCCGGGGGCGCTGGGGGCGCGGAGCTATGGCTACACCTTC. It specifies CSAPGALGARSYGYTF.